The next 23 T cell receptor beta chains were all read from a single sample in a study of T-cell reconstitution after alpha-beta-depleted transplantation in children. Construction of the TCRbeta library involved unique molecular identifiers. TCRdb fed the PCR reads into MiXCR, producing one record per CDR3 protein. The sample consists of some 390,000 distinct CDR3 sequences, around 20% of them appearing once. The material sequenced was PBMCs from the stem cell graft donor, taken from the stem cell graft. The origin of the receptors is a human donor who donated a stem cell graft to a child with acute myeloid leukemia.

This clonotype was detected many times. The rearrangement uses TRBV29-1 and TRBJ2-5; the match to TRBD2 covers 7 bases. Germline V CDR1 and CDR2: SQVTM, ANQGSEA. The CDR3 spans 12 residues. J was trimmed by 5 bases and V by 4 bases; bases with no gene match: 4. The DNA for the CDR3 is TGCAGCGTTGGGGGAGGGGCGGAGACCCAGTACTTC. It yields the protein CSVGGGAETQYF. Together with reference TRBV29-1 and TRBJ2-5, the CDR3 gives the full variable domain: SAVISQKPSRDICQRGTSLTIQCQVDSQVTMMFWYRQQPGQSLTLIATANQGSEATYESGFVIDKFPISRPNLTFSTLTVSNMSPEDSSIYLCSVGGGAETQYFGPGTRLLVL.

This clonotype was recorded many times. This chain uses TRBV10-3 with TRBJ1-1; the D gene is possibly TRBD1 (5 bases). Per germline, CDR1 ENHRY and CDR2 SYGVKD. This CDR3 contains 11 residues. The V gene lost 5 bases and the J gene lost 5 bases, with 6 bases spanning the gap. CDR3 bases: TGTGCCATCAGTCAGGGAACTGAAGCTTTCTTT. Translated, it gives CAISQGTEAFF.

This clonotype was counted only a few times. The chain carries TRBV20-1 and TRBJ2-7, with 7 bases lining up with TRBD2. The CDR3 covers 14 residues. The V gene end was trimmed by 6 bases and the J gene end by 3 bases; junction bases not matched to a gene: 11. CDR1 and CDR2 (germline): DFQATT, SNEGSKA (reference sequence). DNA of the CDR3: TGCAGTGCCAGTAGCGCGGGGGTTAACTACGAGCAGTACTTC. Amino acid sequence: CSASSAGVNYEQYF.

This clonotype was seen at least ten times. The V and J genes are TRBV7-2 and TRBJ2-1; D might be TRBD1 (6 bases). Per the germline V gene, CDR1 is SGHTA and CDR2 is FQGNSA. The CDR3 runs to 14 residues. With 0 bases removed from V and 13 bases from J, the gap between germline ends came to 16 bases. Here the CDR3 DNA reads TGTGCCAGCAGCTTAGCGGGGGCTAGGGCGGAACAGTTCTTC. Amino acids: CASSLAGARAEQFF.

This clonotype appeared a single time. V gene TRBV2 combines with J gene TRBJ2-3, with 12 bases matching TRBD2. V lost 5 bases, J lost 5 bases, and 5 bases stayed unmatched. The CDR3 length is 15 residues. CDR1 and CDR2 from the germline V gene are SNHLY and FYNNEI. The CDR3 sequence is CASSRTSGIGDTQYF. DNA for the CDR3: TGTGCCAGCAGTAGGACTAGCGGGATTGGAGATACGCAGTATTTT. The full variable domain, completed using reference TRBV2 and TRBJ2-3, is EPEVTQTPSHQVTQMGQEVILRCVPISNHLYFYWYRQILGQKVEFLVSFYNNEISEKSEIFDDQFSVERPDGSNFTLKIRSTKLEDSAMYFCASSRTSGIGDTQYFGPGTRLTVL.

This chain uses TRBV20-1 with TRBJ2-7; 12 bases map to TRBD2. V shed 3 bases and J 2 bases; nucleotides not matched to a gene: 8. The CDR3 totals 16 residues. Germline V gives CDR1 DFQATT, CDR2 SNEGSKA (reference sequence). The DNA of the CDR3 is TGCAGTGCTAGTAGGTCTAGCGGGAGGGTTCCCTACGAGCAGTACTTC. Its translation: CSASRSSGRVPYEQYF.

This clonotype was counted a few times. The chain has TRBV24-1 and TRBJ1-1; no reliable D call. V was cut by 4 bases and J by 1 base, with 12 bases left in between. Germline values: CDR1 KGHDR, CDR2 SFDVKD. CDR3 length equals 15 residues. CDR3 nucleotide sequence: TGTGCCACCAGTGAGGGTGGATTTCAGAACACTGAAGCTTTCTTT. As protein: CATSEGGFQNTEAFF.

This clonotype was observed many times. The V call is TRBV7-8, the J call TRBJ2-1; 9 nucleotides match TRBD2. Germline-derived CDR1 and CDR2 are SGHVS and FQNEAQ. V shed 3 bases and J 3 bases; nucleotides not matched to a gene: 6. CDR3 size: 16 residues. The CDR3 nucleotides are TGTGCCAGCAGCTTGGACCTAGCGGGAAGCTACAATGAGCAGTTCTTC. Translating gives CASSLDLAGSYNEQFF. Supplemented by reference TRBV7-8 and TRBJ2-1, the full variable domain reads GAGVSQSPRYKVAKRGQDVALRCDPISGHVSLFWYQQALGQGPEFLTYFQNEAQLDKSGLPSDRFFAERPEGSVSTLKIQRTQQEDSAVYLCASSLDLAGSYNEQFFGPGTRLTVL.

This clonotype has a handful of counts. The genes are TRBV29-1 and TRBJ2-3, with 9 bases lining up with TRBD2. CDR3 length: 14 amino acids. Per germline, CDR1 SQVTM and CDR2 ANQGSEA. V lost 4 bases to trimming and J lost 4 bases; unmatched junction nucleotides: 6. CDR3 nucleotides: TGCAGCGTTGCGGTTAGCGGGAGTGCAGATACGCAGTATTTT. This codes for CSVAVSGSADTQYF.

This clonotype was observed many times. V is TRBV25-1 and J is TRBJ2-3, with unresolved D. Between the trimmed V and J ends, which lost 2 bases and 3 bases, there was a span of 12 bases. The CDR3 length is 15 residues. Germline V gives CDR1 MGHDK, CDR2 SYGVNS. The CDR3 DNA follows: TGTGCCAGCAGTGAACTTGAGACAAAAACAGATACGCAGTATTTT. Translating gives CASSELETKTDTQYF.

This chain joins TRBV12-3 or TRBV12-4 and TRBJ1-2; no clear D. The CDR3 sequence is 14 residues long. Trimming left V 6 bases short and J 6 bases short, with 17 bases between. The CDR3: CASSLAGVLHGYTF. The CDR3 nucleotides read TGTGCCAGCAGCCTAGCTGGGGTTCTTCATGGCTACACCTTC.

This clonotype was observed many times. At one boundary the junction diverges from the germline segment, which might be a read error. The chain is built from TRBV12-3 or TRBV12-4 and TRBJ1-1; D gene ambiguous. CDR3 length: 13 amino acids. The CDR3 bases are TGCGCCAGCAGCTTGGCTCTGAACACTGAAGCTTTCTTT. It encodes CASSLALNTEAFF.

The rearrangement joins TRBV6-2 or TRBV6-3 to TRBJ2-6; 8 nucleotides line up with TRBD2. The CDR3 sequence is 15 residues long. The V and J ends lost 8 bases and 1 base, in that order; junction bases with no gene match: 4. Germline V gene sequence: CDR1 MNHEY, CDR2 SVGEGT. The CDR3 spells CASREGISGANVLTF. CDR3 sequence (DNA): TGTGCCAGCCGGGAGGGCATTTCTGGGGCCAACGTCCTGACTTTC.

The chain employs TRBV28 and TRBJ2-1; 14 bases match TRBD2. Trimming at V came to 6 bases and at J to 4 bases, leaving 17 bases not matched to a gene. The CDR3 covers 20 residues. Looked up from germline, CDR1 is MDHEN and CDR2 is SYDVKM. The CDR3 sequence: CASRNMGTSGSNMGYNEQFF. DNA for the CDR3: TGTGCCAGCAGAAACATGGGGACTAGCGGGAGCAATATGGGATACAATGAGCAGTTCTTC.

Only a few counts were recorded for this clonotype. J is TRBJ1-6 and V is TRBV20-1, with D possibly TRBD1 on 5 matching bases. Trimming removed 3 bases from V and 8 bases from J, with 29 bases in between. Looked up from germline, CDR1 is DFQATT and CDR2 is SNEGSKA (reference sequence). This CDR3 spans 19 amino acids. The CDR3 region is CSASLVGWRGANSDSPLHF. Written as DNA, the CDR3 is TGCAGTGCTAGCTTAGTCGGTTGGAGGGGCGCGAACTCTGATTCACCCCTCCACTTT.

This clonotype was counted only a few times. V and J are TRBV20-1 and TRBJ2-1; D is uncertain. V was shortened by 5 bases and J by 0 bases, with 8 bases between the two germline ends. Looked up from germline, CDR1 is DFQATT and CDR2 is SNEGSKA (reference sequence). This CDR3 region has 13 residues. Here the CDR3 reads CSALKGSYNEQFF. CDR3 DNA sequence: TGCAGTGCTTTAAAGGGCTCCTACAATGAGCAGTTCTTC.

There are many counts of this clonotype. This chain links TRBV24-1 with TRBJ2-3; D possibly matches TRBD1 or TRBD2 (5 bases each). The CDR3 is 15 amino acids. Per germline, CDR1 KGHDR and CDR2 SFDVKD. The V gene lost 5 bases and the J gene lost 5 bases, with 16 bases spanning the gap. The CDR3 region has the DNA TGTGCCACCAGTGGTATGGGGACGCGAGTAGATACGCAGTATTTT. Translation: CATSGMGTRVDTQYF.

V and J are TRBV5-1 and TRBJ2-7, with D perhaps assigned TRBD1 or TRBD2 (5 bases each). The ends were cut back, 4 bases at V and 0 bases at J, with 11 bases in the middle. The CDR3 loop spans 14 amino acids. The germline V gene encodes CDR1 SGHRS and CDR2 YFSETQ. CDR3 protein: CASSPLGVSYEQYF. CDR3 bases: TGCGCCAGCAGCCCCTTGGGGGTCTCCTACGAGCAGTACTTC.

This clonotype appeared many times. The chain employs TRBV10-3 and TRBJ2-1, with TRBD2 matching 7 bases. This CDR3 region has 14 residues. CDR1 is ENHRY and CDR2 is SYGVKD in the germline V gene. V shed 7 bases and J 2 bases; nucleotides not matched to a gene: 5. For the CDR3, the DNA is TGTGCCATCAAGGGCGGGAGCGCCTACAATGAGCAGTTCTTC. Its protein product is CAIKGGSAYNEQFF.

This clonotype was recorded at least ten times. The chain has TRBV4-2 and TRBJ2-3, with no clear D. Trimming removed 2 bases at V and 4 bases at J, with 13 bases between. CDR3 length: 15 residues. Germline V gives CDR1 LGHNA, CDR2 YNFKEQ. CDR3 bases: TGTGCCAGCAGCCAACTTGACTCGAGCCCAGATACGCAGTATTTT. This encodes CASSQLDSSPDTQYF.

The chain employs TRBV20-1 and TRBJ2-3; 10 bases are shared with TRBD2. This CDR3 is 17 amino acids long. After removal of 0 bases from V and 6 bases from J, the junction contained 12 bases not matched to a gene. Germline V gene lookup returns CDR1 DFQATT and CDR2 SNEGSKA (reference sequence). The CDR3 loop reads CSARDFELAGRMDTQYF. The CDR3 DNA is TGCAGTGCTAGAGATTTCGAACTAGCGGGAAGAATGGATACGCAGTATTTT.

This clonotype was observed a single time. One end of the junction varies from germline; a read error may be responsible. The chain carries TRBV12-3 or TRBV12-4 and TRBJ2-7; 9 positions match TRBD1. The CDR3 contains 16 residues. This CDR3 reads CASSPLGTGNSCEQYF. The CDR3 coding sequence is TGTGCCAGCAGTCCCCTTGGGACAGGGAATTCCTGCGAGCAGTACTTC.

At least ten counts were recorded for this clonotype. The chain couples TRBV6-6 to TRBJ1-1; weak D call: TRBD1 (5 bases). V lost 6 bases and J lost 3, with 11 bases in between. Germline values: CDR1 MNHNY, CDR2 SVGAGI (reference sequence). The CDR3 runs 13 residues. The CDR3: CASRRGTDTEAFF. As DNA, the CDR3 is TGTGCCAGCAGACGGGGGACGGACACTGAAGCTTTCTTT.